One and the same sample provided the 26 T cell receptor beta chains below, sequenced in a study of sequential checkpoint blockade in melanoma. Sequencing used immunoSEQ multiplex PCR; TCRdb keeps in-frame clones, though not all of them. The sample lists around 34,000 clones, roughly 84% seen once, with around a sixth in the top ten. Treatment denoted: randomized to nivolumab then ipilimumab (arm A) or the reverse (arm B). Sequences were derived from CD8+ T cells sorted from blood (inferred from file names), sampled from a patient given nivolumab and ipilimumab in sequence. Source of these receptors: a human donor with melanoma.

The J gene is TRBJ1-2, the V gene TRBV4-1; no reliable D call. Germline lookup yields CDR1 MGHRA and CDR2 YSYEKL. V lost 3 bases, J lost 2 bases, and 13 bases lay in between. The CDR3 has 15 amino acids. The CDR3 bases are TGCGCCAGCAGCCAGAGCCGAGCAAACAACTATGGCTACACCTTC. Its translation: CASSQSRANNYGYTF.

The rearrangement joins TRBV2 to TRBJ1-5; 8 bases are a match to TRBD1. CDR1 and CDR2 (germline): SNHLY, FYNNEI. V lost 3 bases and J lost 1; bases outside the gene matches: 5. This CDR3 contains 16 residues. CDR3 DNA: TGTGCCAGCAGTGAGCCGACAGGGGCCAGCAATCAGCCCCAGCATTTT. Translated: CASSEPTGASNQPQHF.

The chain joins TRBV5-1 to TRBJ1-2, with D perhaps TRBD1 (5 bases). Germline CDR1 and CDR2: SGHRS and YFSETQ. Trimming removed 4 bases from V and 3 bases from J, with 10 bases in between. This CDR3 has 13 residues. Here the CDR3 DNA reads TGCGCCAGCAGCGGGGGGGGACACTATGGCTACACCTTC. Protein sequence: CASSGGGHYGYTF.

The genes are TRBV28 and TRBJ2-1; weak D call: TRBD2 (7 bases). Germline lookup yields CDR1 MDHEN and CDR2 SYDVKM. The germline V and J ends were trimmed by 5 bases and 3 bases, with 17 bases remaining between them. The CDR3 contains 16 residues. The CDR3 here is CASSRNLGGDYNEQFF. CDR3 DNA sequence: TGTGCCAGCAGTCGTAACCTAGGGGGGGACTACAATGAGCAGTTCTTC.

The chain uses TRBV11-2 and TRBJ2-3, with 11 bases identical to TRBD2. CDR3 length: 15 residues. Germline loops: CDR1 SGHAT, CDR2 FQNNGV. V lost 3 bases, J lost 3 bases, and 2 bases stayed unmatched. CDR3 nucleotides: TGTGCCAGCAGCTTGGTAGCGGGGGGGACAGATACGCAGTATTTT. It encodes CASSLVAGGTDTQYF.

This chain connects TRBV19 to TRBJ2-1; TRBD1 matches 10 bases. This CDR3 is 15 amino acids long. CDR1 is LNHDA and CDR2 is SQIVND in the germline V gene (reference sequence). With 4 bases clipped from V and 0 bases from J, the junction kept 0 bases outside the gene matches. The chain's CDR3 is CASSRTGGSYNEQFF. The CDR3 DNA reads TGTGCCAGTAGTAGGACAGGGGGCTCCTACAATGAGCAGTTCTTC. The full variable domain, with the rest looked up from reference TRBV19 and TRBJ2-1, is DGGITQSPKYLFRKEGQNVTLSCEQNLNHDAMYWYRQDPGQGLRLIYYSQIVNDFQKGDIAEGYSVSREKKESFPLTVTSAQKNPTAFYLCASSRTGGSYNEQFFGPGTRLTVL.

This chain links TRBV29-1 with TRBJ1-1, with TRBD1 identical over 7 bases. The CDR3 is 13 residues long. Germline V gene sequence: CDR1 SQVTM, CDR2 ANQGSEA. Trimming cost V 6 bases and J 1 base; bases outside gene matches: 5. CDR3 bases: TGCAGCGTGTCGGGGACAGAGAACACTGAAGCTTTCTTT. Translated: CSVSGTENTEAFF.

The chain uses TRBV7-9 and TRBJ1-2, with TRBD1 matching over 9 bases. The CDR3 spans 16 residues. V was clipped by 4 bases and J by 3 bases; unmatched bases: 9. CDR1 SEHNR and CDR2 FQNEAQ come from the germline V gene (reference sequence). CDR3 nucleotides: TGTGCCAGCAGCTCCAACCGGGACAGGGCAGACTATGGCTACACCTTC. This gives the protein CASSSNRDRADYGYTF.

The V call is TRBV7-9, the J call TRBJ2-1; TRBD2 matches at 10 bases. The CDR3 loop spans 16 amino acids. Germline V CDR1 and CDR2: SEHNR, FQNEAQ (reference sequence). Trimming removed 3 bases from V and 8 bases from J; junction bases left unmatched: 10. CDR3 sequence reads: CASSLSSGGLRDEQFF. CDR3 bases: TGTGCCAGCAGCTTGTCTAGCGGGGGCCTTAGGGATGAGCAGTTCTTC.

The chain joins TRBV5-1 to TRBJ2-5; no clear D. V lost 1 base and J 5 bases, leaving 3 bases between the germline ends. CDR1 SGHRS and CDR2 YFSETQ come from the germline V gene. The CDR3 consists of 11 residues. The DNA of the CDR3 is TGCGCCAGCAGCTTGCGGGAGACCCAGTACTTC. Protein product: CASSLRETQYF.

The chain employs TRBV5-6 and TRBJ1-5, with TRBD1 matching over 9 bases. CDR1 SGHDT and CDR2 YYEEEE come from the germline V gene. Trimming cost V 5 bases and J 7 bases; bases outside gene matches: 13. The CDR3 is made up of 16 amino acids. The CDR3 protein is CASSPSTGGAGQPQHF. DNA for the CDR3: TGTGCCAGCAGTCCCTCAACAGGGGGCGCCGGACAGCCCCAGCATTTT.

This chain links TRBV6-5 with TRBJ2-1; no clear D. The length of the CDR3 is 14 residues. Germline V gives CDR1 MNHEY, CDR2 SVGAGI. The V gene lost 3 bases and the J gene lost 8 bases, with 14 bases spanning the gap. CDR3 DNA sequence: TGTGCCAGCAGTTATGTCACGGCGGCGGATGAGCAGTTCTTC. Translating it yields CASSYVTAADEQFF.

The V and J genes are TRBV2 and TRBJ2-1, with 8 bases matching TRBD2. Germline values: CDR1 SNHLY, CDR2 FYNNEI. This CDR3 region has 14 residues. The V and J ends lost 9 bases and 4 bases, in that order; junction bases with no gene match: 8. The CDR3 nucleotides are TGTGCCAGGGCTATCTTAGCGGGATACAATGAGCAGTTCTTC. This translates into CARAILAGYNEQFF.

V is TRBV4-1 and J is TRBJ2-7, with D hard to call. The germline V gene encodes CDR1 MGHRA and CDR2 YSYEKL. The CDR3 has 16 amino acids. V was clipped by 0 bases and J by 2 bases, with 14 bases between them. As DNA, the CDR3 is TGCGCCAGCAGCCAAGAAACGAGGCCAGATCCCTACGAGCAGTACTTC. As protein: CASSQETRPDPYEQYF.

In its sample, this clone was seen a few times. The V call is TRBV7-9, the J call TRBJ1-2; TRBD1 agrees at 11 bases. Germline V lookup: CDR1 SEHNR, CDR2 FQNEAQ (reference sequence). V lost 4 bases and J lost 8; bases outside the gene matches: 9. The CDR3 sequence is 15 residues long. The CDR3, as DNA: TGTGCCAGCAGCTCGAACCCATGGACAGGGGGCGGCTACACCTTC. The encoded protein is CASSSNPWTGGGYTF. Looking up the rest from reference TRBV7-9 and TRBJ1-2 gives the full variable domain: DTGVSQNPRHKITKRGQNVTFRCDPISEHNRLYWYRQTLGQGPEFLTYFQNEAQLEKSRLLSDRFSAERPKGSFSTLEIQRTEQGDSAMYLCASSSNPWTGGGYTFGSGTRLTVV.

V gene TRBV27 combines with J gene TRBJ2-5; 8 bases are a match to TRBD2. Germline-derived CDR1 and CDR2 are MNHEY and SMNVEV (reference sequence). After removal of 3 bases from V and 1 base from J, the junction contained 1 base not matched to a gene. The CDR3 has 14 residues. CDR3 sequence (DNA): TGTGCCAGCAGTTTTCGGGAGGGCCAAGAGACCCAGTACTTC. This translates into CASSFREGQETQYF.

CDR3 residues: CATSGTSGVTDTQYF. As DNA, the CDR3 is TGTGCCACCAGCGGGACTAGCGGGGTTACAGATACGCAGTATTTT. The chain links TRBV15 to TRBJ2-3; TRBD2 aligns across 13 bases. The length of the CDR3 is 15 residues. V shed 5 bases and J 3 bases; nucleotides not matched to a gene: 2. Germline values: CDR1 LNHNV, CDR2 YYDKDF (reference sequence).

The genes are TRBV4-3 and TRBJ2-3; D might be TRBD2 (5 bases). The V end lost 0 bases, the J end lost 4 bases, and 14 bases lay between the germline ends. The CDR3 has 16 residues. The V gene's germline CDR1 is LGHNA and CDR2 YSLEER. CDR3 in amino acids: CASSQERTGNPDTQYF. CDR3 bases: TGCGCCAGCAGCCAAGAAAGGACCGGGAACCCAGATACGCAGTATTTT.

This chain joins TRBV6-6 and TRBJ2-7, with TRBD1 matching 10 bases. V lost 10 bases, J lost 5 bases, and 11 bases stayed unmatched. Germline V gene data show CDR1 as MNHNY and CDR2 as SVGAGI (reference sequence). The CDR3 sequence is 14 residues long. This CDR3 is CATNGQGGIDEQYF. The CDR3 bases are TGTGCCACCAACGGACAGGGGGGAATCGACGAGCAGTACTTC.

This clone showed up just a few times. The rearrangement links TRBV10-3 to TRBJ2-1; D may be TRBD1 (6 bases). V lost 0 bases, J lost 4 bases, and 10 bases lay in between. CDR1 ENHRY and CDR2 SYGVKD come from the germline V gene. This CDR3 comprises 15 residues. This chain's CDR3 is CAISESGQSYNEQFF. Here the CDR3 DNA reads TGTGCCATCAGTGAGTCAGGACAGTCTTACAATGAGCAGTTCTTC.

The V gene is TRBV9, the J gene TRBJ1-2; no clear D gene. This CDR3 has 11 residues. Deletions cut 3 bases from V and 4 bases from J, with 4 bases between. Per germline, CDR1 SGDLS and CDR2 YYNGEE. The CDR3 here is CASSDSYGYTF. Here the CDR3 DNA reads TGTGCCAGCAGCGACAGCTATGGCTACACCTTC. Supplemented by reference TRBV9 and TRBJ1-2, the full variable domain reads DSGVTQTPKHLITATGQRVTLRCSPRSGDLSVYWYQQSLDQGLQFLIQYYNGEERAKGNILERFSAQQFPDLHSELNLSSLELGDSALYFCASSDSYGYTFGSGTRLTVV.

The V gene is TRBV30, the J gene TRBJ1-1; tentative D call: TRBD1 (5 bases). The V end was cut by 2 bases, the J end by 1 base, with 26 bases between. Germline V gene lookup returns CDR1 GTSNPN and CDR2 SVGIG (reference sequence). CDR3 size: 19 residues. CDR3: CAWSTGPGPLRGENTEAFF. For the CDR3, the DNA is TGTGCCTGGAGTACCGGGCCGGGACCGCTCCGGGGGGAGAACACTGAAGCTTTCTTT.

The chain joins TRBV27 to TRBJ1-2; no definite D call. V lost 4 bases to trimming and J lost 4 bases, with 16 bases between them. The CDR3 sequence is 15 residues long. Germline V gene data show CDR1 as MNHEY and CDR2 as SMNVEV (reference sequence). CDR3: CASSWRDGLFYGYTF. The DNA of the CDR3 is TGTGCCAGCAGTTGGAGAGACGGACTTTTCTATGGCTACACCTTC.

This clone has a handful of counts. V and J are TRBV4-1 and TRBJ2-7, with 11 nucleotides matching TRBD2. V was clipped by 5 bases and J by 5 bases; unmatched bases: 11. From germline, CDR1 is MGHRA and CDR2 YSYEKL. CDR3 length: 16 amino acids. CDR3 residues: CASSLATSGRIHEQYF. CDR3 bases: TGCGCCAGCAGCTTGGCCACTAGCGGGAGAATACACGAGCAGTACTTC.

The CDR3 reads CASSRVYEQYF. Written as DNA, the CDR3 is TGTGCCAGCAGCAGGGTCTACGAGCAGTACTTC. This chain joins TRBV6-6 and TRBJ2-7, with a weak D call TRBD1 (5 bases). The germline gives CDR1 MNHNY, CDR2 SVGAGI (reference sequence). Trimming took off 6 bases at V and 3 bases at J, with 6 bases between the two ends. The CDR3 length is 11 residues.

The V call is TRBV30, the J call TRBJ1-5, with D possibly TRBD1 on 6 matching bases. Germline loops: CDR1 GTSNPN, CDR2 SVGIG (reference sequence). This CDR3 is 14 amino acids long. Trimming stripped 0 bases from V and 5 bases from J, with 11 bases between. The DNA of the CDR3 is TGTGCCTGGAGTGTACTAGGGGGGGATCAGCCCCAGCATTTT. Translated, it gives CAWSVLGGDQPQHF.